The 27 T cell receptor beta chains in this list originate from one sample, sequenced in a study of blood T cell repertoires in COVID-19. Produced via immunoSEQ multiplex PCR; TCRdb's table is partial and in-frame only. The data hold some 160,000 clones, with approximately 90% observed a single time. Sequencing used peripheral blood. All receptors come from a man younger than 35 with COVID-19, enrolled during active disease.

The chain employs TRBV7-9 and TRBJ2-1, with D unclear. V was pared by 3 bases and J by 0 bases, with 12 bases between. The CDR3 is made up of 16 amino acids. Per the germline V gene, CDR1 is SEHNR and CDR2 is FQNEAQ (reference sequence). This CDR3 reads CASSLGRSISYNEQFF. The CDR3 DNA follows: TGTGCCAGCAGCTTGGGCAGGTCAATCTCCTACAATGAGCAGTTCTTC. The variable domain in full, with the rest retrieved from reference TRBV7-9 and TRBJ2-1, is DTGVSQNPRHKITKRGQNVTFRCDPISEHNRLYWYRQTLGQGPEFLTYFQNEAQLEKSRLLSDRFSAERPKGSFSTLEIQRTEQGDSAMYLCASSLGRSISYNEQFFGPGTRLTVL.

A few counts support this clone. J is TRBJ2-7 and V is TRBV4-2; D might be TRBD1 (5 bases). CDR3 size: 15 residues. Germline CDR1 LGHNA, CDR2 YNFKEQ. Trimming removed 0 bases from V and 7 bases from J, with 16 bases in between. DNA of the CDR3: TGTGCCAGCAGCCAAGAGCAGGGTCTCAGGAATGAGCAGTACTTC. It yields the protein CASSQEQGLRNEQYF.

This clone appeared once. The chain carries TRBV6-5 and TRBJ2-7; TRBD1 matches at 10 bases. Germline V gives CDR1 MNHEY, CDR2 SVGAGI. Trimming at V came to 0 bases and at J to 0 bases, leaving 2 bases not matched to a gene. The CDR3 is 16 amino acids. As DNA, the CDR3 is TGTGCCAGCAGTTACTCGGGGACAGGGGACTCCTACGAGCAGTACTTC. As protein: CASSYSGTGDSYEQYF.

The V and J genes are TRBV28 and TRBJ2-2; a possible D gene is TRBD2 (5 bases). Germline CDR1 MDHEN, CDR2 SYDVKM. Trimming pared 4 bases from V and 1 base from J, leaving 10 bases between. The CDR3 is 15 amino acids. CDR3 residues: CASSWGVKNTGELFF. CDR3 sequence (DNA): TGTGCCAGCAGTTGGGGAGTGAAGAACACCGGGGAGCTGTTTTTT.

V is TRBV30 and J is TRBJ1-2; 7 positions agree with TRBD1. Germline values: CDR1 GTSNPN, CDR2 SVGIG (reference sequence). The CDR3 runs to 12 residues. V gave up 5 bases and J gave up 4 bases; unmatched junction bases: 4. CDR3 protein: CAWATGAYGYTF. CDR3 nucleotides: TGTGCCTGGGCTACAGGGGCCTATGGCTACACCTTC.

The chain employs TRBV18 and TRBJ2-1; the match to TRBD1 covers 7 bases. The germline gives CDR1 KGHSH, CDR2 LQKENI. Germline trimming cut 1 base from V and 2 bases from J; bases unmatched to any gene: 2. The CDR3 is 15 residues long. This CDR3 reads CASSPLTGAYNEQFF. The CDR3 DNA follows: TGTGCCAGCTCACCACTAACAGGGGCCTACAATGAGCAGTTCTTC.

The chain links TRBV19 to TRBJ2-6, with 7 bases aligning to TRBD1. The V gene's germline CDR1 is LNHDA and CDR2 SQIVND (reference sequence). V dropped 9 bases and J dropped 0; count of bases not matched to a gene: 5. CDR3 length equals 15 residues. DNA of the CDR3: TGTGCCAGCGGGACAGCCCTCTCTGGGGCCAACGTCCTGACTTTC. This gives the protein CASGTALSGANVLTF.

The V gene is TRBV2, the J gene TRBJ2-1, with 11 bases fitting TRBD2. The germline CDR1 and CDR2 sequences are SNHLY and FYNNEI. The CDR3 has 15 residues. Unmatched junction bases numbered 10, after V lost 8 bases and J lost 7 bases. CDR3 coding DNA: TGTGCCAGCTGTCAAACTAGCGGGAGTTGGAATGAGCAGTTCTTC. This encodes CASCQTSGSWNEQFF.

The chain recombines TRBV7-2 with TRBJ2-1, with 8 bases lining up with TRBD2. In germline, CDR1 is SGHTA, CDR2 FQGNSA. The length of the CDR3 is 16 residues. V lost 2 bases and J lost 4; bases outside the gene matches: 7. The CDR3 DNA is TGTGCCAGCAGCTTAACTAGCGGCTATCGATACAATGAGCAGTTCTTC. The encoded protein is CASSLTSGYRYNEQFF.

This rearrangement joins TRBV20-1 to TRBJ2-1, with 9 bases aligning to TRBD2. The CDR3 runs to 17 residues. Germline CDR1 is DFQATT and CDR2 is SNEGSKA (reference sequence). The V gene end was trimmed by 3 bases and the J gene end by 6 bases; junction bases not matched to a gene: 15. For the CDR3, the DNA is TGCAGTGCTAGTTCCCGACTAGCGGCTAGCCTATTCAATGAGCAGTTCTTC. Translation gives CSASSRLAASLFNEQFF.

The chain couples TRBV6-5 to TRBJ2-3, with D uncertain. This CDR3 has 14 residues. CDR1 and CDR2 (germline): MNHEY, SVGAGI. Trimming shortened V by 0 bases and J by 7 bases, and 11 bases separated the two germline ends. The CDR3 loop is CASSYSSDWNTQYF. Written as DNA, the CDR3 is TGTGCCAGCAGTTACTCCTCCGACTGGAATACGCAGTATTTT.

V and J are TRBV2 and TRBJ2-1, with D maybe TRBD1 (5 bases). CDR1 SNHLY and CDR2 FYNNEI come from the germline V gene. V lost 6 bases to trimming and J lost 8 bases, with 20 bases between them. The CDR3 consists of 15 residues. CDR3 DNA: TGTGCCAGCAGGGTAGACAGCCTAAGGGTAGATGAGCAGTTCTTC. Amino acid sequence: CASRVDSLRVDEQFF.

This chain connects TRBV6-5 to TRBJ2-3, with D possibly TRBD2 on 5 matching bases. The ends were cut back, 4 bases at V and 2 bases at J, with 7 bases in the middle. This CDR3 has 13 residues. Germline loops: CDR1 MNHEY, CDR2 SVGAGI. CDR3 amino acids: CASSSGYTDTQYF. The CDR3 bases are TGTGCCAGCAGTTCGGGGTACACAGATACGCAGTATTTT.

CDR3 DNA sequence: TGTGCCAGCAGCCAAGAAATGGCCGCTCCTGAAGCTTTCTTT. This encodes CASSQEMAAPEAFF. V and J are TRBV3-1 (or the pseudogene TRBV3-2) and TRBJ1-1; the D is unclear. Germline V gene sequence: CDR1 LGHDT, CDR2 YNNKEL (reference sequence). Trimming took off 0 bases at V and 6 bases at J, with 11 bases between the two ends. This CDR3 region has 14 residues.

The chain is built from TRBV5-4 and TRBJ1-1, with 8 bases lining up with TRBD1. Germline CDR1 reads SGHNT; CDR2 reads YYREEE (reference sequence). V lost 4 bases to trimming and J lost 0 bases; unmatched junction nucleotides: 5. CDR3 length equals 15 residues. The CDR3 protein is CASSPRTGMNTEAFF. As DNA, the CDR3 is TGTGCCAGCAGCCCCAGGACAGGGATGAACACTGAAGCTTTCTTT.

The chain combines TRBV11-2 with TRBJ2-1; TRBD2 matches at 8 bases. Germline values: CDR1 SGHAT, CDR2 FQNNGV. CDR3 length: 16 residues. V dropped 4 bases and J dropped 6; count of bases not matched to a gene: 11. CDR3 residues: CASSSPSGSASNEQFF. The DNA for the CDR3 is TGTGCCAGCAGCTCTCCTAGCGGGTCCGCGTCCAATGAGCAGTTCTTC. Supplemented by reference TRBV11-2 and TRBJ2-1, the full variable domain reads EAGVAQSPRYKIIEKRQSVAFWCNPISGHATLYWYQQILGQGPKLLIQFQNNGVVDDSQLPKDRFSAERLKGVDSTLKIQPAKLEDSAVYLCASSSPSGSASNEQFFGPGTRLTVL.

The chain is built from TRBV7-6 and TRBJ1-6; TRBD1 might be the D (6 bases). The CDR3 extends over 16 amino acids. The ends were cut back, 3 bases at V and 0 bases at J, with 9 bases in the middle. Per germline, CDR1 SGHVS and CDR2 FNYEAQ. This CDR3 is CASSLGQGSYNSPLHF. CDR3 DNA sequence: TGTGCCAGCAGCTTGGGACAAGGCTCCTATAATTCACCCCTCCACTTT. Full variable domain (remainder filled in from reference TRBV7-6 and TRBJ1-6): GAGVSQSPRYKVTKRGQDVALRCDPISGHVSLYWYRQALGQGPEFLTYFNYEAQQDKSGLPNDRFSAERPEGSISTLTIQRTEQRDSAMYRCASSLGQGSYNSPLHFGNGTRLTVT.

V and J are TRBV5-6 and TRBJ1-6, with D unclear. The CDR3 loop spans 14 amino acids. Germline assignment: CDR1 SGHDT and CDR2 YYEEEE. With 5 bases removed from V and 3 bases from J, the gap between germline ends came to 9 bases. DNA of the CDR3: TGTGCCAGCAGTTACAATCTCTATAATTCACCCCTCCACTTT. Translated, it gives CASSYNLYNSPLHF.

J is TRBJ2-2 and V is TRBV19; weak D call: TRBD1 (6 bases). Germline assignment: CDR1 LNHDA and CDR2 SQIVND (reference sequence). This CDR3 has 15 residues. Between the trimmed V and J ends, which lost 1 base and 6 bases, there was a span of 12 bases. The CDR3 sequence is CASSIGTDFSGELFF. CDR3 DNA: TGTGCCAGTAGTATAGGGACAGATTTCTCCGGGGAGCTGTTTTTT.

For this clone: The junction differs from germline at one of its ends, possibly a read error. V is TRBV7-2 and J is TRBJ2-1; maybe TRBD1 (6 bases). The CDR3 extends over 16 amino acids. Germline lookup yields CDR1 SGHTA and CDR2 FQGNSA. The DNA for the CDR3 is TGTGCCAGCAGCTTACCTACAGGGTCCTCCTGCAATGAGCAGTTCTTC. Translating it yields CASSLPTGSSCNEQFF.

The gene calls are TRBV7-8 and TRBJ2-1; TRBD1 aligns across 7 bases. Per the germline V gene, CDR1 is SGHVS and CDR2 is FQNEAQ. This CDR3 has 14 residues. After removal of 6 bases from V and 4 bases from J, the junction contained 6 bases not matched to a gene. The CDR3 protein is CASSFDRAYNEQFF. In DNA form, the CDR3 reads TGTGCCAGCAGTTTTGACAGGGCTTACAATGAGCAGTTCTTC.

This sequence joins TRBV7-3 and TRBJ2-2; 8 nucleotides align to TRBD1. V lost 5 bases, J lost 5 bases, and 1 base stayed unmatched. The CDR3 totals 13 residues. Germline V lookup: CDR1 SGHTA, CDR2 FQGTGA. CDR3 nucleotide sequence: TGTGCCAGCAGCCGACAGGGGACCGGGGAGCTGTTTTTT. Translation gives CASSRQGTGELFF.

The chain links TRBV27 to TRBJ2-3, with TRBD2 matching over 9 bases. V lost 6 bases, J lost 0 bases, and 4 bases stayed unmatched. Germline V gene sequence: CDR1 MNHEY, CDR2 SMNVEV (reference sequence). The CDR3 is 15 residues long. The CDR3 loop reads CASSALAGSTDTQYF. The CDR3 nucleotides are TGTGCCAGCAGCGCACTAGCGGGTAGCACAGATACGCAGTATTTT.

The chain couples TRBV13 to TRBJ2-1; 8 bases fit TRBD2. The CDR3 consists of 16 residues. After removal of 1 base from V and 7 bases from J, the junction contained 9 bases not matched to a gene. Per germline, CDR1 PRHDT and CDR2 FYEKMQ (reference sequence). This CDR3 is CASSLAGRAFINEQFF. As DNA, the CDR3 is TGTGCCAGCAGCTTAGCCGGGAGGGCCTTTATAAATGAGCAGTTCTTC.

This clone was recorded only once. CDR3 in DNA: TGTGCCAGCAGCTTAGCGGGACAGTCCACAGATACGCAGTATTTT. The encoded protein is CASSLAGQSTDTQYF. V is TRBV7-9 and J is TRBJ2-3, with TRBD1 matching 7 bases. After removal of 0 bases from V and 2 bases from J, the junction contained 2 bases not matched to a gene. This CDR3 is built from 15 residues. Germline CDR1 and CDR2: SEHNR and FQNEAQ (reference sequence).

V gene TRBV18 combines with J gene TRBJ2-7, with 8 bases aligning to TRBD1. The trim removed 4 bases at V and 5 bases at J, leaving 7 bases unmatched. This CDR3 contains 14 residues. Germline CDR1 and CDR2: KGHSH and LQKENI. CDR3 in amino acids: CASSHRDRRHEQYF. DNA for the CDR3: TGTGCCAGCTCACACCGGGACAGGCGGCACGAGCAGTACTTC.

This clone showed up just a few times. V and J are TRBV6-1 and TRBJ2-2, with 9 nucleotides matching TRBD1. Germline V lookup: CDR1 MNHNS, CDR2 SASEGT. V lost 4 bases, J lost 7 bases, and 10 bases stayed unmatched. The CDR3 totals 16 residues. The CDR3 coding sequence is TGTGCCAGCAGTGGCTCCGGGACAGGGCCCAACGGGGAGCTGTTTTTT. This sequence encodes CASSGSGTGPNGELFF.